This T cell receptor (beta chain) emerged from a study of T cell responses to AZD1222 COVID-19 vaccine. Sequencing used immunoSEQ multiplex PCR; TCRdb keeps in-frame clones, though not all of them. The repertoire holds 200,000 or so clones, with 75% to 90% as singletons. This clone was counted between two and nine times. What it binds is not known. At the DNA level, this CDR3 is encoded by other sequences in the same sample as well. Study findings and constraints: Donor demographics were predominantly white British with a female majority; clonal diversity may be underestimated.

The sequence came from an adult in good health. The sample was peripheral blood, taken on day 0 of MenACWY control vaccination.

For the CDR3, the DNA is TGTGCCAGTAGCGGGAGGGAATACAATGAGCAGTTCTTC. This sequence encodes CASSGREYNEQFF. The genes are TRBV3-1 (or the pseudogene TRBV3-2) and TRBJ2-1; 11 bases align to TRBD2. V gave up 9 bases and J gave up 4 bases; unmatched junction bases: 2. The CDR3 sequence is 13 residues long. Per the germline V gene, CDR1 is LGHDT and CDR2 is YNNKEL (reference sequence).